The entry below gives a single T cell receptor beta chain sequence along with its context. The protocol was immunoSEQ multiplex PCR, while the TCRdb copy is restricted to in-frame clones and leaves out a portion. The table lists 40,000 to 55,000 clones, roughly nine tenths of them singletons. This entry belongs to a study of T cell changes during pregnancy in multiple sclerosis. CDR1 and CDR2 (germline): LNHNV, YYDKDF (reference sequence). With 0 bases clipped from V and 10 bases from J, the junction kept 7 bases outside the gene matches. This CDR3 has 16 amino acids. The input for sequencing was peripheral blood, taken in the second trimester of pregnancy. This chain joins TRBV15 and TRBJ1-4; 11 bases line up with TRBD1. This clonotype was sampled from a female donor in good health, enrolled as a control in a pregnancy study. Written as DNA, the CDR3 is TGTGCCACCAGCAGAGATGGTGGACAGGGGGCGGGAAAACTGTTTTTT. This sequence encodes CATSRDGGQGAGKLFF.